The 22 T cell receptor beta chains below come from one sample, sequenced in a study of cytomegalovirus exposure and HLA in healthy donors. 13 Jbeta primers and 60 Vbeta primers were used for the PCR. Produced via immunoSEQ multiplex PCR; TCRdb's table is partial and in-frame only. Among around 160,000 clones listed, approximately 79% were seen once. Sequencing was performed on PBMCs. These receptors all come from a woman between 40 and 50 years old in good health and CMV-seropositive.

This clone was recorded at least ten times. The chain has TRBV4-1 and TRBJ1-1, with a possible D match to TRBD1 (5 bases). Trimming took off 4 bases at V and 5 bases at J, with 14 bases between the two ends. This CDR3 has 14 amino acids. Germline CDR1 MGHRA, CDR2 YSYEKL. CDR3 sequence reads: CASSLETASTEAFF. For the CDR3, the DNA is TGCGCCAGCAGCCTTGAGACAGCCAGTACTGAAGCTTTCTTT.

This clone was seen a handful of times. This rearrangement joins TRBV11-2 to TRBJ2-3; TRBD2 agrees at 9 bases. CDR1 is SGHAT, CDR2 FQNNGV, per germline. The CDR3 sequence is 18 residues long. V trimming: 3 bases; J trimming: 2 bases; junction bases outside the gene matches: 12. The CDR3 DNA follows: TGTGCCAGCAGCTTTGTGATAGCGGGGGAGTACGCCACAGATACGCAGTATTTT. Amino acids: CASSFVIAGEYATDTQYF.

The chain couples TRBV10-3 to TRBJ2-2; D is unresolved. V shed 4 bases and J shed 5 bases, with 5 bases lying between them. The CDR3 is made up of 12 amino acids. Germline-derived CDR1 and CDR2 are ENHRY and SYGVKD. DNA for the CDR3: TGTGCCATCAGTGGACTGACCGGGGAGCTGTTTTTT. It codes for CAISGLTGELFF.

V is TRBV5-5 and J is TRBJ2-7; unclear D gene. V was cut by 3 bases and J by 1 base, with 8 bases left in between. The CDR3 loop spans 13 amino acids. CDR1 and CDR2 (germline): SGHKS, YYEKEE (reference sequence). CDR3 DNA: TGTGCCAGCAGCTCGACTGTTTCCTACGAGCAGTACTTC. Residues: CASSSTVSYEQYF.

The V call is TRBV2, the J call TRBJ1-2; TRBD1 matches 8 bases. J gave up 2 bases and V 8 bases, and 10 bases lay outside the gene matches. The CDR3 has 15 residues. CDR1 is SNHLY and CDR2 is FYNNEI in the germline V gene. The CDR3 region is CASRQMTGANYGYTF. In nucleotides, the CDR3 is TGTGCCAGCCGCCAGATGACAGGGGCGAACTATGGCTACACCTTC. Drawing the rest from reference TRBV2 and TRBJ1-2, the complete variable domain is EPEVTQTPSHQVTQMGQEVILRCVPISNHLYFYWYRQILGQKVEFLVSFYNNEISEKSEIFDDQFSVERPDGSNFTLKIRSTKLEDSAMYFCASRQMTGANYGYTFGSGTRLTVV.

The CDR3 loop reads CASSVGTASTDTQYF. The CDR3 DNA reads TGTGCCAGCAGTGTCGGGACAGCAAGCACAGATACGCAGTATTTT. The chain recombines TRBV2 with TRBJ2-3, with TRBD1 identical over 7 bases. There are 15 residues in the CDR3. Germline lookup yields CDR1 SNHLY and CDR2 FYNNEI. The V segment lost 4 bases and the J segment 0 bases; nucleotides outside the gene matches: 4.

The CDR3 loop is CAISDRVVETQYF. CDR3 DNA sequence: TGTGCCATCAGTGACAGGGTTGTAGAGACCCAGTACTTC. V gene TRBV10-3 combines with J gene TRBJ2-5, with D possibly TRBD1 on 5 matching bases. The V gene lost 3 bases and the J gene lost 4 bases, with 9 bases spanning the gap. This CDR3 region has 13 residues. Germline-derived CDR1 and CDR2 are ENHRY and SYGVKD.

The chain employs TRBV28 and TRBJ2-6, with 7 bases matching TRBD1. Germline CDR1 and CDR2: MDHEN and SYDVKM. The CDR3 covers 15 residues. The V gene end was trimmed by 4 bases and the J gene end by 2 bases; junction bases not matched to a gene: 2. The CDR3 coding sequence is TGTGCCAGCAGTTCCACAGGGGCTGGGGCCAACGTCCTGACTTTC. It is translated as CASSSTGAGANVLTF.

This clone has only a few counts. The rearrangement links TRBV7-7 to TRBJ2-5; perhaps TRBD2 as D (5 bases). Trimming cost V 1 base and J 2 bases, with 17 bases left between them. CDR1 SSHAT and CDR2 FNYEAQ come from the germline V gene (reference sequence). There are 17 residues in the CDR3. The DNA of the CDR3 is TGTGCCAGCAGCTTAGGCTATTCCGGGGATTTACAAGAGACCCAGTACTTC. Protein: CASSLGYSGDLQETQYF.

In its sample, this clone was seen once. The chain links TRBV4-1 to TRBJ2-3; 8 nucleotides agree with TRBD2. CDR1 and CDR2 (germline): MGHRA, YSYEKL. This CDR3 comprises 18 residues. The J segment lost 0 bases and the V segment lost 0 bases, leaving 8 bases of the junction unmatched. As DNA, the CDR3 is TGCGCCAGCAGCCAAGATCGTGTAGCGGGGACCAGCACAGATACGCAGTATTTT. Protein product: CASSQDRVAGTSTDTQYF.

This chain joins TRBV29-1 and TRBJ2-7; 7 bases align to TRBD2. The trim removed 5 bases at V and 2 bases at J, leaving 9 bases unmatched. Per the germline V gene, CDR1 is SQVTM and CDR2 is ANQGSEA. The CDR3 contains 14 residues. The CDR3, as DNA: TGCAGCGTTTTAGAGCGGGGTCGAACCTACGAGCAGTACTTC. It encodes CSVLERGRTYEQYF.

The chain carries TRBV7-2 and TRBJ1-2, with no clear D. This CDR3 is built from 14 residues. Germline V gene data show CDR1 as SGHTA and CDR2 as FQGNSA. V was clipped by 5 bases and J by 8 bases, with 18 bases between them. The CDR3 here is CASSRYGTTQGYTF. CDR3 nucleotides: TGTGCCAGCAGCCGCTACGGCACGACTCAAGGCTACACCTTC.

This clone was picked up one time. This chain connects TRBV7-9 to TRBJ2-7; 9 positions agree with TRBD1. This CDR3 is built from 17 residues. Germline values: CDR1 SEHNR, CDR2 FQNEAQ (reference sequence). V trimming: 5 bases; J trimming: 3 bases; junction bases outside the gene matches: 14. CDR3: CASSPGQGTASGYEQYF. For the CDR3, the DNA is TGTGCCAGCAGCCCGGGACAGGGAACCGCCTCTGGCTACGAGCAGTACTTC.

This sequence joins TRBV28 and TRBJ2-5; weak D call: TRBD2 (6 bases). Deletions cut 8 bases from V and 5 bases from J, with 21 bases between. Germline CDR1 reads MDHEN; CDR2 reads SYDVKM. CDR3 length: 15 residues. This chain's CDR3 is CASSSAGLARETQYF. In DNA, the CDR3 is TGTGCCAGCTCCTCGGCGGGGCTAGCTCGGGAGACCCAGTACTTC. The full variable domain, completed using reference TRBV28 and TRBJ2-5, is DVKVTQSSRYLVKRTGEKVFLECVQDMDHENMFWYRQDPGLGLRLIYFSYDVKMKEKGDIPEGYSVSREKKERFSLILESASTNQTSMYLCASSSAGLARETQYFGPGTRLLVL.

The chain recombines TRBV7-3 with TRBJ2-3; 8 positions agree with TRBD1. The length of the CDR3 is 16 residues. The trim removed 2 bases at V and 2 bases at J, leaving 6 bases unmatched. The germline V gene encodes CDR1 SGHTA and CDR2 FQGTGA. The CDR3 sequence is CASSLGAGGNTDTQYF. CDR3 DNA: TGTGCCAGCAGCTTAGGGGCAGGGGGCAACACAGATACGCAGTATTTT.

The CDR3 spells CASSGPRDMNTEAFF. CDR3 DNA sequence: TGTGCCAGCAGTGGACCCAGGGATATGAACACTGAAGCTTTCTTT. The rearrangement links TRBV6-6 to TRBJ1-1, with a tentative D call TRBD1 (5 bases). Germline assignment: CDR1 MNHNY and CDR2 SVGAGI (reference sequence). Trimming left V 5 bases short and J 0 bases short, with 13 bases between. The CDR3 contains 15 residues.

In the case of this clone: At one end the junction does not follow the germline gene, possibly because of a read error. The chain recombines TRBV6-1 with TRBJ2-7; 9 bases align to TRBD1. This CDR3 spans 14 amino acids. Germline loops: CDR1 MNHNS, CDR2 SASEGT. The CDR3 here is CASSGGGKGQGGGF. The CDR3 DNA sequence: TGTGCCAGCAGTGGAGGGGGAAAGGGACAGGGAGGCGGCTTC.

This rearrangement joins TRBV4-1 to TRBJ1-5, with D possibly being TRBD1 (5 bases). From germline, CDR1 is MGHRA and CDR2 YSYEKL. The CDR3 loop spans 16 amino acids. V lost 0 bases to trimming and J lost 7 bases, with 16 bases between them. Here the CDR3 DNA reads TGCGCCAGCAGCCAAGATGTTTGGGGGGAAGGACAGCCCCAGCATTTT. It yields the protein CASSQDVWGEGQPQHF.

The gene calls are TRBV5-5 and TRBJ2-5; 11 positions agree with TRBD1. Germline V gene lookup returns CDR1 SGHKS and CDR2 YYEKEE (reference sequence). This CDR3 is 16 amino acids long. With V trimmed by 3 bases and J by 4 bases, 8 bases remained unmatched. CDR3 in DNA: TGTGCCAGCAGCTGGACAGGGGGCGCGGTAATAGAGACCCAGTACTTC. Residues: CASSWTGGAVIETQYF.

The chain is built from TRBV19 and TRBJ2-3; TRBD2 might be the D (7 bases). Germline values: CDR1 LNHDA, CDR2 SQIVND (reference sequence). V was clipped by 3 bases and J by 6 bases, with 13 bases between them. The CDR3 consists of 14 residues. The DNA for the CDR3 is TGTGCCAGTAGTATGTTGGGGGGGCGGGATACGCAGTATTTT. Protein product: CASSMLGGRDTQYF.

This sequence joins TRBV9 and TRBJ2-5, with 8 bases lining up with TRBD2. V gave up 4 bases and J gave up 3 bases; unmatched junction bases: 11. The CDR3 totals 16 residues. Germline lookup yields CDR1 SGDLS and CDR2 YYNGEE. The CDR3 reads CASSLGLASDKETQYF. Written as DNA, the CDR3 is TGTGCCAGCAGCTTAGGACTAGCAAGCGACAAAGAGACCCAGTACTTC.

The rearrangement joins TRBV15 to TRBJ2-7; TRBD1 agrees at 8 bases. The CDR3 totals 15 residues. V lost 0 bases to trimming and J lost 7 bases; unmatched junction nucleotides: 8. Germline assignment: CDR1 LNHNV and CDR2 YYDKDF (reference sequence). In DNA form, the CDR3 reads TGTGCCACCAGCAGAGATGTCGGACAGGGCGAGGAGCAGTACTTC. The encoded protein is CATSRDVGQGEEQYF.